This paragraph reports one T cell receptor beta chain. This clonotype came up many times. Its antigen is still unknown. No much larger clonotype is one base removed from it; base qualities were not supplied. This entry comes from a study of neurological immune-mediated disorders (dated by TCRdb to between 2019 and 2020). For context, the study as a whole: Using UMI-based sequencing, the study compared peripheral blood TCR-beta repertoires from patients with HTLV-I-associated myelopathy (HAM/TSP), patients with multiple sclerosis, and healthy controls. Longitudinal samples, technical triplicates and paired sorted CD4+ and CD8+ T-cell subsets, alongside PBMC samples, were included among the roughly 97 TCR-beta libraries. Longitudinal HAM/TSP donors and healthy donors each had 3 time-points at intervals of about 3-40 months. The cohort included 60 to 75 subjects: some 14 with HAM/TSP, around 35 with multiple sclerosis, and 20 healthy controls. Beyond this particular receptor, the publication reports: Across subjects, expanded clones never shared an identical CDR3 amino acid sequence, which suggests that the TCR-beta repertoires in every group were private. TCR clonal expansion was highest in HAM/TSP patients and lowest in MS patients, with MS patients falling below even healthy controls.

The sample's time point label, in plain terms: longitudinal time-point 2. Unsorted PBMC libraries were generated from 2 million PBMCs stored in RNAlater at -80 °C until RNA extraction. Peripheral blood underwent Ficoll-Hypaque density gradient centrifugation to isolate PBMCs, which were then cryopreserved in liquid nitrogen. cDNA synthesis used template-switch 5'RACE with a primer carrying a 10-nucleotide random unique molecular identifier tagging each TCR transcript. Each sequencing run produced over 160 million TCR-beta sequences covering 15-18 subjects. Total RNA was extracted with the RNeasy kit. TCR-beta VDJ regions were amplified with primers for the TCR constant region and the 5'RACE anchor, using the KAPA Real-time Library Amplification kit. Sample indexes and Illumina adaptors were added in a first PCR, and a second PCR then increased library yield. After Ampure bead purification, the roughly 650 bp TCR product was size-selected on a 2% E-gel SizeSelection system. Before pooling, library quality was assessed on a Bioanalyzer, concentration was determined with Qubit, and library quantification was performed with the Kapa Library Quantification kit. An Illumina HiSeq 2500 was used to sequence the libraries paired-end at 2 x 150 bp. To increase sequence diversity, about 25-31% phiX was spiked into each library pool. The authors processed their data as follows. Quality-filtered reads were processed with the UMI-based MiGEC pipeline, which removed over 75% of raw TCR sequences during error correction. VDJ genes were aligned to IMGT germline references, and each clonotype was defined by a unique CDR3 amino acid sequence together with V-J genes. Clonal expansion, Shannon diversity, and CDR3 relatedness (CalcPairwiseDistances, ClusterSamples) were evaluated with VDJtools, and phylogenetic trees were built with CLCbio workbench. Clones with at least 8 unique UMIs were defined as expanded, with this threshold being based on coefficient-of-variation modelling across technical triplicates. TCRdb handled the public reads itself, with Q25 trimming in fastp and clone calling in MiXCR, and kept productive beta chains. Merged by CDR3 protein, the rows form single entries marked with the most common genes and DNA. The V and J calls and clone size come from TCRdb's table, not from the authors' own analysis. Within this sample are tens of thousands of distinct CDR3 sequences, with around 14% of them counted one time only. 5% of the sample belongs to the ten largest clones.

This receptor was identified in a female donor with HTLV-1-associated myelopathy (HAM/TSP). The sample was PBMCs.

The CDR3 reads CAIWPGGNTEAFF. The DNA is TGTGCCATCTGGCCAGGGGGAAACACTGAAGCTTTCTTT. This receptor chain uses TRBV10-3 and TRBJ1-1, and 7 bases in between align with TRBD1. Germline trimming amounts to 8 bases on V and 2 bases on J, with 5 as the count of junction bases outside the gene matches. The cysteine opens and the phenylalanine closes a CDR3 of 13 amino acids. Only the CDR3 region is kept as DNA, spanning 39 bases read in frame from base 1. Via the germline V gene, CDR1 is ENHRY and CDR2 SYGVKD.